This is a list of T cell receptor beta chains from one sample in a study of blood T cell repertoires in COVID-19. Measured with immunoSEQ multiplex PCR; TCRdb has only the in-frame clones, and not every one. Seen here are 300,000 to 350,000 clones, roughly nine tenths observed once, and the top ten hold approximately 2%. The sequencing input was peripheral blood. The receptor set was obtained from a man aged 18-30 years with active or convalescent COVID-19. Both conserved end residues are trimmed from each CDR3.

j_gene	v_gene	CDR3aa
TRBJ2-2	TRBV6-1	ASSERASGSLGELF
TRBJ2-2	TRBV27	ASRLAGGSYPGELF
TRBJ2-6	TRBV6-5	ASGFPGANVLT
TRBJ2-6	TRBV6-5	ASTGLTGANVLT
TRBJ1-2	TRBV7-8	ASSLGAGNYGYT
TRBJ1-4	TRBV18	ASSPRGEKLF
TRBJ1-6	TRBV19	ARKGSHSYNSPLH
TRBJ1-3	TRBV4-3	ASSRTGAKYSGNTIY
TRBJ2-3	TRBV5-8	ASRYSGLLLATQY
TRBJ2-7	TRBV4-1	ASSPDRAYEQY
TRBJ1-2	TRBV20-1	SALTGPRDT
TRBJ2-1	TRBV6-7	ASSLKPGLAGGRYSYNEQF
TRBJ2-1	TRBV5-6	ASSGRDYRINEQF
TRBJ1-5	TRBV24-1	ATGGQGAGTSNQPQH
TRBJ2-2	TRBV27	ASMLLAGPGELF